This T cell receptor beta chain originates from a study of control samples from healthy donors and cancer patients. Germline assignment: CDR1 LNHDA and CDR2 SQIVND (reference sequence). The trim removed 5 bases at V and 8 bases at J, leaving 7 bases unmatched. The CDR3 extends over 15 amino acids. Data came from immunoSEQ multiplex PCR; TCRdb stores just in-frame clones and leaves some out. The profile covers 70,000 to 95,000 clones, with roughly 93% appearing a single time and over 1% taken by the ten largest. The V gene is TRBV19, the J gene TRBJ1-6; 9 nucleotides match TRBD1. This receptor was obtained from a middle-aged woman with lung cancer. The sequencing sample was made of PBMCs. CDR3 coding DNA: TGTGCCAGTAGTTCGAAGGACAGGGGATATTCACCCCTCCACTTT. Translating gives CASSSKDRGYSPLHF. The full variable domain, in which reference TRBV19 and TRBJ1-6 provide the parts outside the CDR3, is DGGITQSPKYLFRKEGQNVTLSCEQNLNHDAMYWYRQDPGQGLRLIYYSQIVNDFQKGDIAEGYSVSREKKESFPLTVTSAQKNPTAFYLCASSSKDRGYSPLHFGNGTRLTVT.